This TCR beta chain is from a study of blood T cell repertoires in COVID-19. Per germline, CDR1 SGHTA and CDR2 FQGTGA. This CDR3 is 11 amino acids long. The V and J ends lost 8 bases and 6 bases respectively, with 7 bases between them. The repertoire was sequenced with immunoSEQ multiplex PCR; TCRdb's copy has only in-frame clones and lacks some. Of 90,000 or so clones listed, around 87% are singletons. The gene calls are TRBV7-3 and TRBJ2-2; D may be TRBD2 (5 bases). The source of this sequence is a human donor in a cohort sampled during active COVID-19. The sample taken for sequencing was peripheral blood. The CDR3, as DNA: TGTGCCAGCTGGGGAGCCGGGGAGCTGTTTTTT. It encodes CASWGAGELFF.